This record concerns one T cell receptor (beta chain) sequence. The data were obtained in a study of human T cells and chemical hapten exposure. The germline gives CDR1 DFQATT, CDR2 SNEGSKA (reference sequence). The V segment lost 4 bases and the J segment 1 base; nucleotides outside the gene matches: 15. The CDR3 spans 17 residues. A single record per CDR3 protein comes from TCRdb applying MiXCR to the RACE reads. The sample lists more than 85,000 distinct CDR3 sequences, about a tenth occurring once. Time point noted: patch test 2, 6 weeks after DPC sensitization. Described treatment: therapeutic diphenylcyclopropenone sensitization with weekly scalp DPC.

This clonotype originated in a woman aged 40 to 50 with alopecia areata. Some clones in this sample may be carry-over from other donors' samples. Sequencing was performed on whole blood, taken in connection with sensitization to the hapten diphenylcyclopropenone (DPC). V usage is TRBV20-1 and J usage is TRBJ2-7; 8 bases are a match to TRBD1. In nucleotides, the CDR3 is TGCAGTGCTATTCCCCCTAAGGGACAGGAGACGTCCTACGAGCAGTACTTC. Its protein product is CSAIPPKGQETSYEQYF.